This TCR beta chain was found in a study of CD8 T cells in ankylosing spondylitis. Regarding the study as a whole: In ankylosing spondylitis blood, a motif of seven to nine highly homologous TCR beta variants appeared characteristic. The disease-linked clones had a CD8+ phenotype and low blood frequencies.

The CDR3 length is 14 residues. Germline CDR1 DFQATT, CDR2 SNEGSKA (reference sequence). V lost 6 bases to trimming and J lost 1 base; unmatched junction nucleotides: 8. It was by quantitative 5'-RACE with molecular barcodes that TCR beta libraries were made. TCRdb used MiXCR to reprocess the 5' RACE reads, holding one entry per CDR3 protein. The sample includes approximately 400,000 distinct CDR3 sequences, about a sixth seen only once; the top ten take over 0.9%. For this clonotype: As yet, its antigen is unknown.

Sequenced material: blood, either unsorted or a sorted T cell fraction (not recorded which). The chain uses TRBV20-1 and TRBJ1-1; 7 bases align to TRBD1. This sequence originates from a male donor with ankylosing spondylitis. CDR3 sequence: CSAPDRVGNTEAFF. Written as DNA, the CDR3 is TGCAGTGCCCCTGACAGGGTGGGGAACACTGAAGCTTTCTTT.